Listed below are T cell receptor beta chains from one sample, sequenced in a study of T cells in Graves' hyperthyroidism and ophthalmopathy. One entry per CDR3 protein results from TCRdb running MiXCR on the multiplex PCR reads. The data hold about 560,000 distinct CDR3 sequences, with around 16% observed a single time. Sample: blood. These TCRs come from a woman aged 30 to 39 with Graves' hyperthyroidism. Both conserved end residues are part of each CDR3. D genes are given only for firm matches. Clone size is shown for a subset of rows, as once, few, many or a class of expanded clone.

TGCAGCGGCGTGTGGGGCCAAGAGACCCAGTACTTC	CSGVWGQETQYF	few	TRBV29-1	TRBJ2-5	-
TGTGCCAGCAGCGCTCCCGGGACTTCCTACAATGAGCAGTTCTTC	CASSAPGTSYNEQFF	many	TRBV7-9	TRBJ2-1	-
TGTGCCAGCACGTCTTGGGCGGGAGGGCAAGAGACCCAGTACTTC	CASTSWAGGQETQYF	-	TRBV6-1	TRBJ2-5	TRBD2
TGTGCCAGCAGCTCACTAGCGGATAGCTCCTACGAGCAGTACTTC	CASSSLADSSYEQYF	few	TRBV7-9	TRBJ2-7	TRBD2
TGCAGCGCCGGTGGGGCGCGGAACACCGGGGAGCTGTTTTTT	CSAGGARNTGELFF	-	TRBV29-1	TRBJ2-2	-
TGTGCCTGGAGTGCTTCACAGGTTCAGCCCCAGCATTTT	CAWSASQVQPQHF	once	TRBV30	TRBJ1-5	-
TGTGCCAGCAGTGGAACAGGGAACACCCAGTACTTC	CASSGTGNTQYF	few	TRBV6-1	TRBJ2-5	-
TGCAGCGTTGTGGAGACAGGGATGGGAGATACGCAGTATTTT	CSVVETGMGDTQYF	many	TRBV29-1	TRBJ2-3	TRBD1
TGTGCCAGCAGCCCCGCCTCCTACGAGGTTCACTTC	CASSPASYEVHF	-	TRBV7-2	TRBJ2-7	-
TGTGCCAGCAGCTCCACCAGCGGGAGGTCGTCCCACAATGAGCAGTTCTTC	CASSSTSGRSSHNEQFF	many	TRBV7-9	TRBJ2-1	TRBD2
TGCGCCAGCAGCCAACGGACTAGCGGGAGGTCTGAGCAGTTCTTC	CASSQRTSGRSEQFF	few	TRBV4-1	TRBJ2-1	TRBD2
TGTGCCAGCAGCCACACCACTAGCGGCCTAATGGAGAATGAGCAGTTCTTC	CASSHTTSGLMENEQFF	few	TRBV6-1	TRBJ2-1	TRBD2
TGTGCCAGCAGCTTAGATTTTGGCCAAGAGACCCAGTACTTC	CASSLDFGQETQYF	-	TRBV7-2	TRBJ2-5	-
TGTGCCAGCGTTCTCGGAGGGACAGATACGCAGTATTTT	CASVLGGTDTQYF	many	TRBV28	TRBJ2-3	-
TGTGCCAGCAGCCCCTCGGACAGTCGCTACGAGCAGTACTTC	CASSPSDSRYEQYF	-	TRBV9	TRBJ2-7	-
TGTGCCAGCAGTTTTACCACGGGACTAGCGGGAGGGGCTAACACCGGGGAGCTGTTTTTT	CASSFTTGLAGGANTGELFF	-	TRBV28	TRBJ2-2	TRBD2
TGTGCCAGCACTCTCGAGGGGACAGGGACTATTGGCTACACCTTC	CASTLEGTGTIGYTF	many	TRBV2	TRBJ1-2	TRBD1
TGTGCCAGCCGGAGGTCCCTAGCGGGAGTCAATGAGCAGTTCTTC	CASRRSLAGVNEQFF	many	TRBV2	TRBJ2-1	TRBD2
TGTGCCAGCAGCCCGGAGGGACTGATGAACACTGAAGCTTTCTTT	CASSPEGLMNTEAFF	many	TRBV28	TRBJ1-1	-
TGTGCCAGCAGTCACCGGGACAGGGGCTCCTACGAGCAGTACTTC	CASSHRDRGSYEQYF	many	TRBV7-9	TRBJ2-7	TRBD1
TGCAGTGCTACATTACCGGGACAGAACACCGGGGAGCTGTTTTTT	CSATLPGQNTGELFF	many	TRBV20-1	TRBJ2-2	-
TGTGCCAGCCTCCGGGACAACGGTATCAATCAGCCCCAGCATTTT	CASLRDNGINQPQHF	-	TRBV6-2/TRBV6-3	TRBJ1-5	-
TGTGCCAGCAGCTTAGGCGTGATTGAGGGCGCAGAGACCCAGTACTTC	CASSLGVIEGAETQYF	-	TRBV11-3	TRBJ2-5	-
TGTGCCAGTAAAACAGTCGGCAAAAACATTCAGTACTTC	CASKTVGKNIQYF	many	TRBV6-1	TRBJ2-4	-
TGCGCCAGCAGCTCCCTAGCGGGAGGGCCCTCGATCAATGAGCAGTTCTTC	CASSSLAGGPSINEQFF	few	TRBV11-1	TRBJ2-1	TRBD2
TGCAGTGCTAGCACTACCGAGAGCTCTGGAAACACCATATATTTT	CSASTTESSGNTIYF	few	TRBV20-1	TRBJ1-3	-
TGCAGTGCTCAAGGTGGCCTAGCGGGAGGGGGCTACGAGCAGTACTTC	CSAQGGLAGGGYEQYF	few	TRBV20-1	TRBJ2-7	TRBD2
TGCGCCAGCAGCCGTAGCGTGAGCACAGATACGCAGTATTTT	CASSRSVSTDTQYF	many	TRBV4-3	TRBJ2-3	-
TGTGCCAGCAGCCAAGGGGCGGGATGGTCGAATGAGCAGTTCTTC	CASSQGAGWSNEQFF	many	TRBV3-1	TRBJ2-1	-
TGTGCCAGCAGTTACTCTGGGGGCTCGGGCGTGAACACTGAAGCTTTCTTT	CASSYSGGSGVNTEAFF	few	TRBV6-2/TRBV6-3	TRBJ1-1	-
TGTGCCAGTAGTATTACAACAGCCTACGAGCAGTACTTC	CASSITTAYEQYF	-	TRBV19	TRBJ2-7	-
TGTGCCACAGGACAGGGTAATATGCAGCCCCAGCATTTT	CATGQGNMQPQHF	few	TRBV7-9	TRBJ1-5	TRBD1